This T cell receptor beta chain stems from a study of blood T cell repertoires in COVID-19. This clone has more than one count but fewer than ten. The study assigned cohorts using participant-reported clinical history. With 1 base clipped from V and 2 bases from J, the junction kept 8 bases outside the gene matches. From germline, CDR1 is KGHSH and CDR2 LQKENI. This CDR3 has 18 amino acids. Measured with immunoSEQ multiplex PCR; TCRdb has only the in-frame clones, and not every one. The repertoire holds about 170,000 clones, with approximately 79% as singletons. The chain uses TRBV18 and TRBJ2-2; 9 bases line up with TRBD2. This clonotype originated in a woman aged 65 to 85 in a cohort exposed to, infected with or recovered from COVID-19 (not recorded which). Sequencing was done on a sample of PBMCs or T cells enriched from blood (not recorded which). CDR3 nucleotides: TGTGCCAGCTCACCACTCTACGGCGGGAGGGCCAACACCGGGGAGCTGTTTTTT. It encodes CASSPLYGGRANTGELFF.